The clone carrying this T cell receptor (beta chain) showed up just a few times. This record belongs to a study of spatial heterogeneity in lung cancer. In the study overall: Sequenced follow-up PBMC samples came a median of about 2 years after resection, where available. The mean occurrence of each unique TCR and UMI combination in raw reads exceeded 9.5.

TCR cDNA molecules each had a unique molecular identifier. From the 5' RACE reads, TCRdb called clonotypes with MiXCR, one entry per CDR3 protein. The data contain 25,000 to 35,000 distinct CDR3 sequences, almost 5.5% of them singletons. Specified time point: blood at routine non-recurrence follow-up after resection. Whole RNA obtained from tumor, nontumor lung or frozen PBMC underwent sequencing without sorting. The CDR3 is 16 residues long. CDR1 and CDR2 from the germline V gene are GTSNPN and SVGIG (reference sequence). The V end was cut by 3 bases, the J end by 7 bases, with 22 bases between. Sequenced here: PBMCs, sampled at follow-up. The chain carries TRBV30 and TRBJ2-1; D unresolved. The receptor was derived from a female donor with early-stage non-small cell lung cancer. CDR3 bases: TGTGCCTGGAGCCCTTTAGACCTTTACCGAGGAAATGAGCAGTTCTTC. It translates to CAWSPLDLYRGNEQFF.